This TCR beta chain was sequenced in a study of Ad26.COV2.S vaccination and SARS-CoV-2 variants. Trimming shortened V by 4 bases and J by 2 bases, and 12 bases separated the two germline ends. The germline V gene encodes CDR1 LGHDT and CDR2 YNNKEL (reference sequence). This CDR3 has 15 amino acids. Specified treatment: some 19 received Ad26.COV2.S at low or high dose, single or two shots; about 5 received placebo; per-sample allocation not given. Sampling occurred on day 63 after the first vaccine or placebo injection. Produced via immunoSEQ multiplex PCR; TCRdb's table is partial and in-frame only. Among approximately 400,000 clones listed, roughly 81% were seen once.

This sequence originates from a person aged 18-60 years who received the Ad26.COV2.S COVID-19 vaccine or a placebo. This material consisted of peripheral blood, taken in a trial of Ad26.COV2.S vaccine versus placebo. The gene calls are TRBV3-1 (or the pseudogene TRBV3-2) and TRBJ1-5; no reliable D call. The CDR3 sequence: CASSPLGLGNQPQHF. CDR3 nucleotides: TGTGCCAGCAGCCCTCTAGGATTGGGCAATCAGCCCCAGCATTTT.